This T cell receptor (beta chain) was identified during a study of blood T cell repertoires in COVID-19. Overall study: PBMCs, B-cell-depleted T cells, or T cells provided the cDNA or gDNA that made up the material.

Trimming left V 4 bases short and J 2 bases short, with 9 bases between. This CDR3 contains 14 residues. The V gene's germline CDR1 is SNHLY and CDR2 FYNNEI. Per the study methods: The assay estimated nucleated cells by amplifying reference gene primers. TCRdb's copy holds only in-frame clones and misses some; the assay was immunoSEQ multiplex PCR. For V, J and clone size, that table is used; D and trimming come from the DNA. The sample consists of approximately 260,000 clones, approximately 85% of them appearing once. The chain has TRBV2 and TRBJ2-1; unclear D gene. The receptor's source is a woman in her 70s with acute or convalescent COVID-19. The sample consisted of peripheral blood. CDR3 DNA: TGTGCCAGCAGTGGTAGGAGCGCCTACAATGAGCAGTTCTTC. Translation: CASSGRSAYNEQFF.